This record covers a single T cell receptor beta chain. Study processing details: Amplified reference gene primers provided the basis for estimating nucleated cell counts. Libraries were prepared by immunoSEQ multiplex PCR; TCRdb keeps only in-frame clonotypes and omits some of them. Clone size and V and J calls were adopted from that table, with D and trimming inferred from the DNA. Of fewer than 250,000 clones detected, roughly 90% appear once; the ten largest clones hold roughly 2.5%. The sample originates from a study of blood T cell repertoires in COVID-19. In the study overall: T cells, B-cell-depleted T cells, or PBMCs provided the cDNA or gDNA that served as material.

In germline, CDR1 is LGHDT, CDR2 YNNKEL (reference sequence). Trimming left V 4 bases short and J 0 bases short, with 14 bases between. The CDR3 sequence is 16 residues long. Sequencing used peripheral blood. This chain uses TRBV3-1 (or the pseudogene TRBV3-2) with TRBJ2-3, with D tentatively TRBD1 (6 bases). The clonotype was recovered from a woman aged 55-70 years with acute or convalescent COVID-19. The CDR3 protein is CASSPSGVTSTDTQYF. The DNA of the CDR3 is TGTGCCAGCAGCCCTTCAGGGGTAACTAGCACAGATACGCAGTATTTT.